Given below is one TCR beta chain in context. Ten or more counts support this clonotype. This clone's antigen is unknown. One base away there is no much larger clone; base qualities are not given. The CDR3 measures 13 amino acids from cysteine to phenylalanine. Of all the DNA, just the CDR3 is kept, 39 bases in frame from base 1. Deletion took 3 bases off V and 0 bases off J, with a span of 9 bases between the germline ends. Taken from the germline V gene, the CDR1 and CDR2 loops are SQVTM and ANQGSEA. This entry comes from a study of T-cell reconstitution after alpha-beta-depleted transplantation in children listed by TCRdb under 2016. As for the study more broadly: Using TCR repertoire profiling, the study quantitatively followed how T-cell immune reconstitution unfolded in children after TCRalphabeta/CD19-depleted allogeneic hematopoietic cell transplantation.

The library was generated by PCR. The sequencer listed for this sample is Illumina HiSeq 2500. TCR library preparation used molecular barcoding, with unique molecular identifiers applied to normalize quantification of the TCRbeta repertoire. The raw public reads went through TCRdb reprocessing: fastp at Q25, MiXCR clone calling, in-frame beta chains kept. Every CDR3 protein is listed once, alongside the most common genes and DNA of its rows. This sample holds a few hundred thousand distinct CDR3 sequences; around 12% were observed only once. Roughly 5.4% of the sample rests with the top ten. Recombination linked TRBV29-1 to TRBJ2-7, with the D gene not clear enough to name. This specimen consisted of PBMCs from the stem cell graft donor, obtained from the stem cell graft. This TCR was recovered from a human donor who donated a stem cell graft to a child with combined immunodeficiency. The CDR3 sequence is CSVEQQFSYEQYF. The DNA sequence reads TGCAGCGTTGAGCAGCAGTTCTCCTACGAGCAGTACTTC.